The clone carrying this T cell receptor (beta chain) occurred many times. Its antigen remains unknown. This sample was included in a study of T cell repertoires in cytomegalovirus infection. Study in general: Indications of both CMV infection and matching HLA type were provided by public TCR beta signatures. Study-level results: CMV-specific HLA-C-restricted TCR beta clonotypes dominated the ex vivo response. Individuals carrying CMV plus the relevant HLA were identified by cumulative frequency of public TCR beta families.

TCRdb analysed the reads with MiXCR anew, one entry per CDR3 protein. Of approximately 130,000 distinct CDR3 sequences listed, roughly a quarter are singletons. Source material: PBMCs, sequenced either directly or after in vitro stimulation (not recorded which). The TCR was taken from a human donor in good health (CMV status not recorded). Some clones in this sample may be carry-over from other donors' samples.

DNA for the CDR3: TGTGCCAGCAGCATGCTAGCGGGACAGGGCGAGCAGTACTTC. This gives the protein CASSMLAGQGEQYF. The rearrangement uses TRBV7-6 and TRBJ2-7, with D perhaps TRBD1 or TRBD2 (9 bases each). The CDR3 covers 14 residues. The germline gives CDR1 SGHVS, CDR2 FNYEAQ. V was cut by 5 bases and J by 6 bases, with 17 bases left in between.